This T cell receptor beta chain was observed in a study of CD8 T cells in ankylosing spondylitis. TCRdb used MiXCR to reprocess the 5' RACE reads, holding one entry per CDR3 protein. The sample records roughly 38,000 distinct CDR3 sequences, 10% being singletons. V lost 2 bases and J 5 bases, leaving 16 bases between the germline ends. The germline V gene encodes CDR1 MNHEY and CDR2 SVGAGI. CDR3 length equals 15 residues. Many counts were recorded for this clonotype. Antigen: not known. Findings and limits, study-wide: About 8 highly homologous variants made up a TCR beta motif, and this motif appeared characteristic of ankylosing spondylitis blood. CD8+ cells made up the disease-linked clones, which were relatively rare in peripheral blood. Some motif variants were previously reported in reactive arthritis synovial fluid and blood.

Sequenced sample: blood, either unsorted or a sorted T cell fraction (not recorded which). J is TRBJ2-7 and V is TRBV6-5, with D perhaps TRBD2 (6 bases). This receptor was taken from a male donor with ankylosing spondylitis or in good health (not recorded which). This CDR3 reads CASSYIGGTPNEQYF. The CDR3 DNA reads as TGTGCCAGCAGTTACATTGGCGGGACCCCGAACGAGCAGTACTTC.